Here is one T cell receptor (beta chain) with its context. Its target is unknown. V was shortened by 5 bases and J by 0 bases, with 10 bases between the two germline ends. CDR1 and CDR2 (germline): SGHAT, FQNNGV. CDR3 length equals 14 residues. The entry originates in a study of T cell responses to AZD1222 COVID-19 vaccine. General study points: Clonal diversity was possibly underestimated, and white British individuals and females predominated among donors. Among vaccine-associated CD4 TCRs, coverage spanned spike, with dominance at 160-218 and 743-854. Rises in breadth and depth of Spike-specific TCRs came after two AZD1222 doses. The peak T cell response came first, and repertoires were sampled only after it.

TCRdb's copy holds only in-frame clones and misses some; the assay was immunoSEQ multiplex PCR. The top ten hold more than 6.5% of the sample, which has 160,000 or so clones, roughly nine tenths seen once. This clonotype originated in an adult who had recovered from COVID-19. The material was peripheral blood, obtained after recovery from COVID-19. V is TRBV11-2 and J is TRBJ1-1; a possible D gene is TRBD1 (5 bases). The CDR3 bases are TGTGCCAGCAGCGCGAACAGGATGAACACTGAAGCTTTCTTT. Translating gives CASSANRMNTEAFF. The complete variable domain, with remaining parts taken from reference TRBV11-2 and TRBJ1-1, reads EAGVAQSPRYKIIEKRQSVAFWCNPISGHATLYWYQQILGQGPKLLIQFQNNGVVDDSQLPKDRFSAERLKGVDSTLKIQPAKLEDSAVYLCASSANRMNTEAFFGQGTRLTVV.